The 13 T cell receptor beta chains reported below all come from one sample, sequenced in a study of radiotherapy plus CTLA-4 blockade in lung cancer. The data were produced by immunoSEQ multiplex PCR, yet TCRdb's version contains in-frame clones alone and is incomplete. The sample lists 50,000 to 85,000 clones, roughly four fifths occurring once. The sequenced sample was peripheral blood, obtained from a patient treated with radiotherapy plus ipilimumab. The source is a human donor with non-small cell lung cancer who had a partial response to radiotherapy plus ipilimumab.

This clone was observed a handful of times. The rearrangement joins TRBV28 to TRBJ1-1, with 7 bases aligning to TRBD1. After removal of 3 bases from V and 3 bases from J, the junction contained 10 bases not matched to a gene. The CDR3 sequence is 16 residues long. Looked up from germline, CDR1 is MDHEN and CDR2 is SYDVKM. This chain's CDR3 is CASSLLRGRVDTEAFF. As DNA, the CDR3 is TGTGCCAGCAGTTTGCTGAGGGGGCGGGTGGACACTGAAGCTTTCTTT.

This clone was picked up one time. This chain's CDR3 is CASRQTPRSTEAFF. CDR3 nucleotides: TGTGCCAGCAGGCAGACCCCCCGGAGCACTGAAGCTTTCTTT. The chain recombines TRBV27 with TRBJ1-1; D gene ambiguous. The V end lost 6 bases, the J end lost 4 bases, and 15 bases lay between the germline ends. Germline CDR1 MNHEY, CDR2 SMNVEV (reference sequence). The CDR3 consists of 14 residues.

This clone was detected only once. The chain carries TRBV9 and TRBJ2-3, with 7 bases fitting TRBD2. Germline CDR1 is SGDLS and CDR2 is YYNGEE. The CDR3 is made up of 15 amino acids. Trimming cost V 0 bases and J 3 bases; bases outside gene matches: 4. The CDR3: CASSVVGSGTDTQYF. The CDR3 nucleotides read TGTGCCAGCAGCGTAGTCGGTAGCGGGACAGATACGCAGTATTTT. Full variable domain (remainder filled in from reference TRBV9 and TRBJ2-3): DSGVTQTPKHLITATGQRVTLRCSPRSGDLSVYWYQQSLDQGLQFLIQYYNGEERAKGNILERFSAQQFPDLHSELNLSSLELGDSALYFCASSVVGSGTDTQYFGPGTRLTVL.

Only a few counts were recorded for this clone. The rearrangement joins TRBV10-3 to TRBJ2-5; TRBD2 agrees at 9 bases. The V gene's germline CDR1 is ENHRY and CDR2 SYGVKD. V was pared by 10 bases and J by 2 bases, with 17 bases of the junction left unmatched. This CDR3 comprises 17 residues. The CDR3 region is CASAGGSQREEQETQYF. CDR3 coding DNA: TGTGCCAGCGCGGGGGGCTCTCAGCGGGAGGAACAAGAGACCCAGTACTTC.

J is TRBJ2-1 and V is TRBV11-2, with 14 bases lining up with TRBD2. Germline V gene lookup returns CDR1 SGHAT and CDR2 FQNNGV. CDR3 length: 15 residues. With V trimmed by 5 bases and J by 6 bases, 3 bases remained unmatched. The CDR3 loop is CASSLGTSGSNEQFF. The DNA for the CDR3 is TGTGCCAGCAGCCTAGGGACTAGCGGGAGCAATGAGCAGTTCTTC. The entire variable domain, with the rest obtained from reference TRBV11-2 and TRBJ2-1, is as follows: EAGVAQSPRYKIIEKRQSVAFWCNPISGHATLYWYQQILGQGPKLLIQFQNNGVVDDSQLPKDRFSAERLKGVDSTLKIQPAKLEDSAVYLCASSLGTSGSNEQFFGPGTRLTVL.

The chain has TRBV19 and TRBJ1-5, with a possible D match to TRBD1 (5 bases). The germline V gene encodes CDR1 LNHDA and CDR2 SQIVND (reference sequence). The CDR3 runs to 15 residues. The V end lost 4 bases, the J end lost 3 bases, and 13 bases lay between the germline ends. The CDR3 sequence: CASSKTGNLNQPQHF. The CDR3 DNA reads TGTGCCAGTAGTAAAACAGGTAACCTCAATCAGCCCCAGCATTTT.

This clone was seen a single time. The V gene is TRBV27, the J gene TRBJ2-4, with D possibly TRBD1 on 5 matching bases. The CDR3 is 17 amino acids. The ends were cut back, 5 bases at V and 1 base at J, with 18 bases in the middle. Germline V gene sequence: CDR1 MNHEY, CDR2 SMNVEV (reference sequence). This CDR3 is CASSGAPNHAAKNIQYF. Written as DNA, the CDR3 is TGTGCCAGCAGTGGGGCGCCGAACCATGCGGCCAAAAACATTCAGTACTTC.

This clone was observed a single time. The chain recombines TRBV7-8 with TRBJ1-1; D is perhaps TRBD1 (6 bases). The length of the CDR3 is 16 residues. Germline lookup yields CDR1 SGHVS and CDR2 FQNEAQ. Deletions cut 1 base from V and 4 bases from J, with 16 bases between. CDR3 coding DNA: TGTGCCAGCAGCTTAGGGGGTGCGGGGGGCGGCACTGAAGCTTTCTTT. It encodes CASSLGGAGGGTEAFF.

V is TRBV15 and J is TRBJ2-3, with a tentative D call TRBD2 (5 bases). Trimming shortened V by 1 base and J by 1 base, and 6 bases separated the two germline ends. The length of the CDR3 is 14 residues. From germline, CDR1 is LNHNV and CDR2 YYDKDF (reference sequence). The CDR3 DNA reads TGTGCCACCAGCAGAGTGAGGGGCACAGATACGCAGTATTTT. It translates to CATSRVRGTDTQYF.

This chain connects TRBV28 to TRBJ2-7, with 12 positions matching TRBD2. This CDR3 is 16 amino acids long. V was pared by 6 bases and J by 4 bases, with 10 bases of the junction left unmatched. Germline V lookup: CDR1 MDHEN, CDR2 SYDVKM. The CDR3 spells CASSPPRLAGAYEQYF. CDR3 in DNA: TGTGCCAGCAGCCCCCCTCGACTAGCGGGAGCTTACGAGCAGTACTTC.

This sequence joins TRBV10-2 and TRBJ1-5; 9 bases are shared with TRBD1. The junction had 9 bases not matched to a gene; V was cut back by 2 bases and J by 4 bases. This CDR3 spans 17 amino acids. Looked up from germline, CDR1 is WSHSY and CDR2 is SAAADI. The CDR3 region has the DNA TGCGCCAGCAGTGAGCCGGACAGGGGATTGGGGAATCAGCCCCAGCATTTT. This gives the protein CASSEPDRGLGNQPQHF.

This clone is a singleton in its sample. The V gene is TRBV27, the J gene TRBJ2-4, with 8 bases that match TRBD2. The CDR3 is 16 residues long. Germline assignment: CDR1 MNHEY and CDR2 SMNVEV (reference sequence). With 8 bases clipped from V and 8 bases from J, the junction kept 17 bases outside the gene matches. The DNA of the CDR3 is TGTGCCAGCGCCTCGAGGCGGACTAGCTTAGTTGACATTCAGTACTTC. Amino acid sequence: CASASRRTSLVDIQYF.

V usage is TRBV5-4 and J usage is TRBJ2-1, with 10 bases aligning to TRBD1. Germline lookup yields CDR1 SGHNT and CDR2 YYREEE (reference sequence). V lost 2 bases, J lost 7 bases, and 6 bases stayed unmatched. This CDR3 is 15 amino acids long. CDR3 DNA sequence: TGTGCCAGCAGCTTAGACAGGGGGCGCGGAAATGAGCAGTTCTTC. Encoded protein: CASSLDRGRGNEQFF.